Shown below are 13 T cell receptor beta chains from a single sample sequenced in a study of blood T cell repertoires in COVID-19. The data were produced by immunoSEQ multiplex PCR, yet TCRdb's version contains in-frame clones alone and is incomplete. Of 25,000 to 35,000 clones listed, around 87% are singletons. Specimen: peripheral blood. The receptor set was obtained from an elderly man with acute or convalescent COVID-19.

This clone was detected once. The CDR3, as DNA: TGTGCCAGCTCGACAGGCGGAACTAACTATGGCTACACCTTC. Protein product: CASSTGGTNYGYTF. The gene calls are TRBV18 and TRBJ1-2; a weak D match, TRBD1 (6 bases). V lost 6 bases and J lost 0, with 11 bases in between. This CDR3 region has 14 residues. Germline-derived CDR1 and CDR2 are KGHSH and LQKENI.

The chain joins TRBV7-6 to TRBJ2-1; 8 bases match TRBD2. V lost 8 bases to trimming and J lost 3 bases; unmatched junction nucleotides: 12. The CDR3 extends over 16 amino acids. Per germline, CDR1 SGHVS and CDR2 FNYEAQ. The DNA of the CDR3 is TGTGCCAGCTCCCTCTACGGGGGGGAAGTCTACAATGAGCAGTTCTTC. This translates into CASSLYGGEVYNEQFF.

The chain recombines TRBV7-9 with TRBJ2-7; 10 bases line up with TRBD1. This CDR3 contains 15 residues. With V trimmed by 5 bases and J by 4 bases, 8 bases remained unmatched. CDR1 is SEHNR and CDR2 is FQNEAQ in the germline V gene (reference sequence). The CDR3 spells CASSNSRDRGYEQYF. The CDR3 DNA follows: TGTGCCAGCAGCAACAGCCGGGACAGGGGTTACGAGCAGTACTTC.

This sequence joins TRBV5-1 and TRBJ2-2, with D possibly being TRBD1 (5 bases). Deletions cut 0 bases from V and 0 bases from J, with 9 bases between. Germline CDR1 and CDR2: SGHRS and YFSETQ. The CDR3 sequence is 16 residues long. CDR3: CASSLEGRANTGELFF. CDR3 nucleotide sequence: TGCGCCAGCAGCTTGGAGGGGCGCGCGAACACCGGGGAGCTGTTTTTT.

This chain joins TRBV11-1 and TRBJ2-3; TRBD1 is a possible D gene (6 bases). This CDR3 comprises 14 residues. The germline V and J ends were trimmed by 3 bases and 0 bases, with 7 bases remaining between them. Germline values: CDR1 SGHAT, CDR2 FQDESV (reference sequence). The CDR3 DNA reads as TGTGCCAGCAGCTTTAGGGGGAGCACAGATACGCAGTATTTT. Amino acids: CASSFRGSTDTQYF.

The gene calls are TRBV2 and TRBJ2-3; TRBD2 agrees at 11 bases. The germline V gene encodes CDR1 SNHLY and CDR2 FYNNEI. The ends lost 4 bases at V and 0 bases at J; junction bases unmatched: 9. The CDR3 loop spans 18 amino acids. The CDR3 loop reads CASSGSSGGRSSTDTQYF. The CDR3 nucleotides are TGTGCCAGCAGTGGATCTAGCGGGGGGCGCTCTAGCACAGATACGCAGTATTTT. Using reference TRBV2 and TRBJ2-3 for the parts outside the CDR3, the full variable domain is EPEVTQTPSHQVTQMGQEVILRCVPISNHLYFYWYRQILGQKVEFLVSFYNNEISEKSEIFDDQFSVERPDGSNFTLKIRSTKLEDSAMYFCASSGSSGGRSSTDTQYFGPGTRLTVL.

J is TRBJ2-7 and V is TRBV6-1; tentative D call: TRBD1 (5 bases). V lost 1 base, J lost 4 bases, and 17 bases lay in between. Per the germline V gene, CDR1 is MNHNS and CDR2 is SASEGT. The CDR3 loop spans 16 amino acids. CDR3 residues: CASSEVLTGAQYEQYF. The CDR3 nucleotides read TGTGCCAGCAGTGAAGTGCTTACAGGCGCCCAATACGAGCAGTACTTC.

The chain employs TRBV24-1 and TRBJ2-2; TRBD1 matches 7 bases. With 7 bases clipped from V and 7 bases from J, the junction kept 8 bases outside the gene matches. Germline loops: CDR1 KGHDR, CDR2 SFDVKD. The CDR3 length is 14 residues. The chain's CDR3 is CATRTTGSDGELFF. The CDR3, as DNA: TGTGCCACCAGGACGACAGGGTCGGACGGGGAGCTGTTTTTT.

The chain is built from TRBV9 and TRBJ2-6, with 9 nucleotides matching TRBD1. With V trimmed by 4 bases and J by 2 bases, 10 bases remained unmatched. There are 18 residues in the CDR3. The germline CDR1 and CDR2 sequences are SGDLS and YYNGEE. The CDR3, as DNA: TGTGCCAGCAGCAGAGGGACAGGGAAGGATCCTGGGGCCAACGTCCTGACTTTC. This gives the protein CASSRGTGKDPGANVLTF.

For this clone: In the same sample, other DNA sequences code for this CDR3. This chain connects TRBV7-2 to TRBJ2-7; possible D gene TRBD2, 5 bases. The ends were cut back, 0 bases at V and 10 bases at J, with 10 bases in the middle. Germline V gene lookup returns CDR1 SGHTA and CDR2 FQGNSA. The CDR3 has 12 amino acids. The CDR3 nucleotides are TGTGCCAGCAGCTTAGCGGGTAGCGAACAGTACTTC. This sequence encodes CASSLAGSEQYF.

The chain employs TRBV5-4 and TRBJ1-2, with a possible D match to TRBD1 (6 bases). Trimming took off 4 bases at V and 0 bases at J, with 10 bases between the two ends. This CDR3 has 14 amino acids. Germline-derived CDR1 and CDR2 are SGHNT and YYREEE (reference sequence). The CDR3 bases are TGTGCCAGCAGCCCGGACAGACCTAACTATGGCTACACCTTC. It encodes CASSPDRPNYGYTF.

The chain couples TRBV10-3 to TRBJ2-5; 9 nucleotides align to TRBD1. Trimming at V came to 6 bases and at J to 3 bases, leaving 8 bases not matched to a gene. Germline V lookup: CDR1 ENHRY, CDR2 SYGVKD. This CDR3 has 15 residues. The CDR3 region is CAIREDRGWEETQYF. For the CDR3, the DNA is TGTGCCATCAGAGAGGACAGGGGCTGGGAAGAGACCCAGTACTTC.

The V gene is TRBV5-1, the J gene TRBJ2-7, with 7 bases aligning to TRBD1. The V gene end was trimmed by 1 base and the J gene end by 7 bases; junction bases not matched to a gene: 8. This CDR3 is 14 amino acids long. Germline V CDR1 and CDR2: SGHRS, YFSETQ. DNA for the CDR3: TGCGCCAGCAGCTTGAATCAGGGGGTCGGGGAGCAGTACTTC. Translated, it gives CASSLNQGVGEQYF.